This T cell receptor beta chain is drawn from a study of CD8 T cells in Susac syndrome. Study-wide points: That the number of individuals in its TCR sequencing and HLA analysis was relatively small was acknowledged by the study.

RNA amounts of about 0.5 to 1 ug underwent reverse transcription with random hexamers. Amplification of TCR beta CDR3 spanned 54 Vbeta and 13 Jbeta via immunoSEQ multiplex PCR. TCRdb re-called the immunoSEQ multiplex PCR reads with MiXCR, one entry per CDR3 protein. The data show roughly 110,000 distinct CDR3 sequences, with 80% to 95% seen just once and more than 0.13% held by the top ten. There are 11 residues in the CDR3. Germline-derived CDR1 and CDR2 are LGHDT and YNNKEL (reference sequence). V was clipped by 8 bases and J by 5 bases, with 8 bases between them. On this clonotype: Antigen: not known.

The T cells that were sequenced for TCR beta were CD8+ and CD4+ cells from blood. The gene calls are TRBV3-1 and TRBJ2-3, with a weak D call TRBD2 (5 bases). This TCR came from a human donor in good health. The sequenced sample was CD4+ T cells from PBMCs. The CDR3 bases are TGTGCCAGCGGAGGCGGAGATACGCAGTATTTT. This sequence encodes CASGGGDTQYF.